A single T cell receptor (beta chain) is shown here with its context. The target antigen is unknown. V shed 7 bases and J shed 2 bases, with 9 bases lying between them. This CDR3 has 14 residues. CDR1 and CDR2 from the germline V gene are MNHNS and SASEGT. The PCR employed 60 Vbeta primers together with 13 Jbeta primers. Generated by immunoSEQ multiplex PCR, the TCRdb table keeps only in-frame clones and is missing some. Of under 140,000 clones listed, more than 65% are singletons. This specimen comes from a study of cytomegalovirus exposure and HLA in healthy donors. Study-level information: Earlier results showed roughly 120 million unique TCR beta sequences derived from 150 million to 200 million T cells. Study-level results: The likely origin of a cluster of highly shared sequence variants was a sequencing artifact.

This receptor was obtained from a man between 25 and 39 years old in good health and CMV-seropositive. The J gene is TRBJ1-6, the V gene TRBV6-1; D possibly corresponds to TRBD1 (5 bases). The sample taken for sequencing was PBMCs. The CDR3 sequence: CASKTATYNSPLHF. The DNA for the CDR3 is TGTGCCAGCAAGACAGCTACCTATAATTCACCCCTCCACTTT.